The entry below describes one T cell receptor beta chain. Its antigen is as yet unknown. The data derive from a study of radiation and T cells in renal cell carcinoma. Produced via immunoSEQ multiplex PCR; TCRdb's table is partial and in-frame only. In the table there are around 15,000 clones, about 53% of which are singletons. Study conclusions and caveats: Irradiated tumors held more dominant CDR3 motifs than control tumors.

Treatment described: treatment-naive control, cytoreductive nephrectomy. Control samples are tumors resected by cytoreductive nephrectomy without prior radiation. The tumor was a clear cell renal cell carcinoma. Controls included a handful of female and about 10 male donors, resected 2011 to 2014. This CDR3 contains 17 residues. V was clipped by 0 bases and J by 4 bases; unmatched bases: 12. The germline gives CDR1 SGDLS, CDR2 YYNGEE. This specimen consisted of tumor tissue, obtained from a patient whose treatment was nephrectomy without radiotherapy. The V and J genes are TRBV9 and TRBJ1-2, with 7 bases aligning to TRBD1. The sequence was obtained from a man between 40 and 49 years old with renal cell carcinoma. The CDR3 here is CASSVGPSAGGSYGYTF. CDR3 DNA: TGTGCCAGCAGCGTAGGTCCTTCGGCAGGGGGAAGCTATGGCTACACCTTC.